This T cell receptor (beta chain) originates from a study of OX40 agonist ivuxolimab in advanced cancers. Study-wide background: Enrolled patients in dose escalation had cancers that were hepatocellular carcinoma, melanoma, renal cell or head and neck cancer. Earlier anti-PD-1, anti-PD-L1 or anti-CTLA-4 therapy was permitted; roughly 37% had received some.

The study's findings and limits: Low levels of normalized T-cell clonal expansion also appeared in some nonresponders.

Points on this clone: Its specificity is unknown.

Produced via immunoSEQ multiplex PCR; TCRdb's table is partial and in-frame only. The table records some 45,000 clones, over 75% of them present only once. V was trimmed by 0 bases and J by 5 bases, leaving 8 bases between them. The CDR3 covers 14 residues. CDR1 and CDR2 (germline): SGHRS, YFSETQ. The receptor was isolated from an adult with an advanced solid tumor such as melanoma, head and neck, liver or kidney cancer. The sample in question was CD4+ or CD8+ T cells sorted from blood, obtained in a trial of the OX40 agonist ivuxolimab. J is TRBJ1-4 and V is TRBV5-1; D is possibly TRBD1 (5 bases). The CDR3 region has the DNA TGCGCCAGCAGCTTGGGGCCAGGGAATGAAAAACTGTTTTTT. This codes for CASSLGPGNEKLFF.